A selection of T cell receptor beta chains follows, all from one sample in a study of blood T cell repertoires in COVID-19. Only in-frame clones appear in the TCRdb table, and some are missing; sequencing was by immunoSEQ multiplex PCR. Counted here are 70,000 to 85,000 clones, around 90% occurring once; the ten biggest clones make up around 2.9%. Sequences were obtained from peripheral blood. These receptors originate from a woman between 45 and 65 years old with active or convalescent COVID-19. Each CDR3 is given with its conserved first and last residue. The order of the fields is J gene, D gene, V gene, CDR3 protein. D genes are given only for firm matches.

TRBJ2-3	.	TRBV25-1	CASSYGKDTQYF
TRBJ2-7	TRBD1	TRBV5-6	CASSRGTGGSEQYF
TRBJ2-5	.	TRBV4-3	CASSQDPGLETQYF
TRBJ1-2	.	TRBV5-5	CASSVAFTWEGGYTF
TRBJ2-1	.	TRBV27	CASSVRGVRQFF
TRBJ1-4	TRBD1	TRBV27	CASSRDRVRATNEKLFF
TRBJ1-2	.	TRBV7-2	CASSLEAGRPYTF
TRBJ2-7	TRBD1	TRBV6-2/TRBV6-3	CASSYSPGTGSKQYF
TRBJ2-7	.	TRBV29-1	CSVDTGSSYEQYF
TRBJ1-5	TRBD1	TRBV15	CATSRDWTGDQPQHF
TRBJ1-1	.	TRBV7-9	CASSPTGHRSWTEAFF
TRBJ2-3	TRBD2	TRBV7-3	CASSMSGGSTDTQYF
TRBJ2-3	TRBD2	TRBV5-1	CASSFTGGLRTDTQYF
TRBJ1-2	.	TRBV6-2/TRBV6-3	CASSGGAYGYTF
TRBJ1-4	TRBD1	TRBV5-1	CASRRGQVNEKLFF
TRBJ1-6	TRBD1	TRBV5-4	CASSVGTGNSPLHF
TRBJ2-1	.	TRBV5-1	CASRESGRSYNEQFF
TRBJ1-1	.	TRBV19	CASSPIVGQHTEAFF
TRBJ1-1	.	TRBV2	CASRGSNTEAFF
TRBJ1-6	TRBD1	TRBV5-6	CASSTDRPGFALHF
TRBJ2-2	.	TRBV6-5	CASNYRGAGTGELFF
TRBJ2-3	.	TRBV2	CASNQQGTDTQYF
TRBJ2-3	TRBD2	TRBV5-5	CASNAGDSTDTQYF
TRBJ1-4	.	TRBV28	CASKGLGGANEKLFF
TRBJ2-3	TRBD2	TRBV20-1	CSASRVAGARPDTQYF
TRBJ2-7	TRBD1	TRBV7-8	CASSTRTGAYEQYF
TRBJ1-1	.	TRBV3-1/TRBV3-2	CASSHSNTEAFF
TRBJ1-3	.	TRBV28	CASSLFGALGNTIYF
TRBJ2-2	.	TRBV11-2	CASNLRGRTTGELFF
TRBJ1-2	TRBD1	TRBV6-6	CASSGRGRGNYGYTF
TRBJ1-1	.	TRBV12-3/TRBV12-4	CASSFGGYTEAFF
TRBJ2-5	TRBD2	TRBV7-2	CASSLGRGGQETQYF
TRBJ1-1	.	TRBV6-6	CASSVQGLNTEAFF
TRBJ2-4	TRBD2	TRBV4-2	CASSQESLAGGIQYF
TRBJ1-2	TRBD1	TRBV19	CASSIRTGISGYTF
TRBJ1-6	.	TRBV3-1/TRBV3-2	CASSRGDRSPLHF
TRBJ1-2	.	TRBV4-1	CASSRGDYGYTF
TRBJ1-1	.	TRBV6-2/TRBV6-3	CASSYRFGTNTEAFF
TRBJ1-2	.	TRBV29-1	CSVGPSKGKYGYTF
TRBJ2-7	TRBD1	TRBV9	CASSGTGTGGRDKQYF
TRBJ1-2	.	TRBV6-5	CASSYSTTGNGYTF
TRBJ1-2	TRBD1	TRBV29-1	CSVKVPGQVYGYTF
TRBJ1-1	TRBD1	TRBV25-1	CASSGTGGGMNTEAFF
TRBJ2-7	.	TRBV7-2	CASSSNPPAPQDYEQYF
TRBJ1-1	.	TRBV11-1	CASSLGTAAEAFF
TRBJ1-3	.	TRBV15	CATSRDPAGVGNTIYF
TRBJ2-7	.	TRBV14	CASSRRQGGYEQYF
TRBJ1-2	.	TRBV5-1	CASSSSQYGYTF
TRBJ1-6	.	TRBV24-1	CATSPATTGTLNSPLHF
TRBJ1-3	.	TRBV9	CASSAYTQGTSGNTIYF
TRBJ1-4	TRBD1	TRBV2	CASMRAGGEKLFF
TRBJ2-1	.	TRBV19	CASSYSSYNEQFF
TRBJ2-1	TRBD2	TRBV24-1	CATSPSGSSYNEQFF
TRBJ1-5	.	TRBV19	CASSYTAGGSNQPQHF
TRBJ2-1	.	TRBV24-1	CATSDPVTRGQFF
TRBJ1-1	.	TRBV7-3	CASSLTGGRAYTEAFF
TRBJ2-2	.	TRBV30	CAWRSRQPGELFF
TRBJ2-7	.	TRBV7-2	CASSSTSSYEQYF